The present entry profiles one TCR beta chain with its context. Antigen specificity is unknown. The CDR3 is made up of 13 amino acids. V was cut by 6 bases and J by 5 bases, with 13 bases left in between. The germline CDR1 and CDR2 sequences are MGHDK and SYGVNS. Every patient had relapsed following autologous stem cell transplantation, and cohorts differed in brentuximab vedotin exposure. The data originate from a study of PD-1 blockade in classical Hodgkin lymphoma. Method: immunoSEQ multiplex PCR; TCRdb's copy keeps in-frame clones and lacks some. The table has about 7,400 clones, approximately 80% seen once. Notes on the study in general: Reasons behind the repertoire differences stay unclear, perhaps disease activity or earlier therapy. While CD8+ TCR diversity did not rise significantly by C4D1, CD4+ TCR diversity did.

This clonotype was obtained from a human donor with classical Hodgkin lymphoma. This specimen was peripheral blood mononuclear cells (PBMCs), taken before the second cycle of nivolumab. The genes are TRBV25-1 and TRBJ1-2; D might be TRBD1 (5 bases). CDR3 loop: CASSPPGVYGYTF. The CDR3 bases are TGTGCCAGCAGCCCCCCGGGGGTTTATGGCTACACCTTC.